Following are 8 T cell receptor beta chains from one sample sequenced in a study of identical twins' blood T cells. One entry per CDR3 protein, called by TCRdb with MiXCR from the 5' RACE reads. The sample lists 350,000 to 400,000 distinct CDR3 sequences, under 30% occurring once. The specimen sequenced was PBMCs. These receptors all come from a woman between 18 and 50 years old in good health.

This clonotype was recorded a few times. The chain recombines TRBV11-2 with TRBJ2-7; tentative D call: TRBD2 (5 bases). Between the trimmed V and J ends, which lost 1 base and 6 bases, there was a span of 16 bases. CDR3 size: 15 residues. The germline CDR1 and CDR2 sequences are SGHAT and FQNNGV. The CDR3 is CASSLVGSLMGEQYF. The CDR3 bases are TGTGCCAGCAGCTTAGTTGGGAGTTTAATGGGCGAGCAGTACTTC.

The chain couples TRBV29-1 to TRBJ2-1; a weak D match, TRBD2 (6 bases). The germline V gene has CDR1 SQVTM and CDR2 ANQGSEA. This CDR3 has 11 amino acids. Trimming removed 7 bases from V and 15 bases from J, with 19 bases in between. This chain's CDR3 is CSGHRDFRWFF. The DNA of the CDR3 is TGCAGCGGTCACCGGGACTTTCGATGGTTCTTC.

The DNA for the CDR3 is TGTGCCGGCGAGAGATTCTCTGGCCTGTTTTTT. Protein: CAGERFSGLFF. The chain links TRBV2 to TRBJ1-4; D not resolved. Between the trimmed V and J ends, which lost 11 bases and 14 bases, there was a span of 18 bases. The V gene's germline CDR1 is SNHLY and CDR2 FYNNEI. The CDR3 has 11 residues. Filled out from reference TRBV2 and TRBJ1-4, the complete variable domain reads EPEVTQTPSHQVTQMGQEVILRCVPISNHLYFYWYRQILGQKVEFLVSFYNNEISEKSEIFDDQFSVERPDGSNFTLKIRSTKLEDSAMYFCAGERFSGLFFGSGTQLSVL.

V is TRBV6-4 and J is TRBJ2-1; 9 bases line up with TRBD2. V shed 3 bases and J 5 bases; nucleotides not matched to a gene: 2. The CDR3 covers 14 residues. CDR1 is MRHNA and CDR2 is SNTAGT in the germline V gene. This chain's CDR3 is CASSESGGHNEQFF. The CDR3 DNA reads TGTGCCAGCAGTGAGAGCGGGGGGCACAATGAGCAGTTCTTC.

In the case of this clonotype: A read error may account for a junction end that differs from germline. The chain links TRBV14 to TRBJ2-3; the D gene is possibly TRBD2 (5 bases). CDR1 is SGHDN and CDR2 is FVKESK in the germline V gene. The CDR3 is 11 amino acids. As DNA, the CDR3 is TGTGCCAGCAGCCAGGGAGATATGCAGTATTTT. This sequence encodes CASSQGDMQYF. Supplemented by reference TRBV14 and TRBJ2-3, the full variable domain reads EAGVTQFPSHSVIEKGQTVTLRCDPISGHDNLYWYRRVMGKEIKFLLHFVKESKQDESGMPNNRFLAERTGGTYSTLKVQPAELEDSGVYFCASSQGDMQYFGPGTRLTVL.

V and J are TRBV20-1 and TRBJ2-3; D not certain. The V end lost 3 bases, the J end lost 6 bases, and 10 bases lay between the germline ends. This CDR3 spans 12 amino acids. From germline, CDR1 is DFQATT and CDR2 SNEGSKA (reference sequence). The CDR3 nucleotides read TGCAGTGCTAGTGGCAGGATCGATACGCAGTATTTT. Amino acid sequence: CSASGRIDTQYF.

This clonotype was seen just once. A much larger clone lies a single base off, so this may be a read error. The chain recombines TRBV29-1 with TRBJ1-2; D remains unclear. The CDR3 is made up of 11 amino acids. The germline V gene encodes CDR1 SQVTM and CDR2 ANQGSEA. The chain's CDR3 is CCVEKRDGYTF. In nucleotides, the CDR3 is TGCTGCGTTGAAAAAAGGGATGGCTACACCTTC.

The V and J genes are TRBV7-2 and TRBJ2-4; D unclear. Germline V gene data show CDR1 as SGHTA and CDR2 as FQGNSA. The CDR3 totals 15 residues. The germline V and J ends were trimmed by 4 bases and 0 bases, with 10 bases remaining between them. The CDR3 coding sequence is TGTGCCAGCAGCTCATCAGCAATAGCCAAAAACATTCAGTACTTC. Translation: CASSSSAIAKNIQYF.